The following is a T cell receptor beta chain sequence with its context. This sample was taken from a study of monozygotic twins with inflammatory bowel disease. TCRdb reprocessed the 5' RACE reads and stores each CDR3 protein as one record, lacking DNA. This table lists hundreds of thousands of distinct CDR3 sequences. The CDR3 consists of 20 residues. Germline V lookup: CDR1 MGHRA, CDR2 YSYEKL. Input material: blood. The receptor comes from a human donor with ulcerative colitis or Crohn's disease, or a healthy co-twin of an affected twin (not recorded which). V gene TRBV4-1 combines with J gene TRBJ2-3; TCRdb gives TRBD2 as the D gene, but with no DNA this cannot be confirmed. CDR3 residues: CASSQLLGTSGGGSPDTQYF.